Here is one TCR beta chain with its context. The sample belongs to a study of technical replicates of blood from a few donors. Produced via immunoSEQ multiplex PCR; TCRdb's table is partial and in-frame only. The repertoire holds around 85,000 clones, with 85% to 95% as singletons. Sequenced: T cells isolated from PBMCs. The receptor was isolated from a human donor in good health.

In nucleotides, the CDR3 is TGTGCCAGCAGTGTACCGGCCTACGAGCAGTACTTC. It codes for CASSVPAYEQYF. This chain uses TRBV6-1 with TRBJ2-7; D gene ambiguous. Trimming left V 4 bases short and J 2 bases short, with 6 bases between. This CDR3 has 12 amino acids. CDR1 is MNHNS and CDR2 is SASEGT in the germline V gene.